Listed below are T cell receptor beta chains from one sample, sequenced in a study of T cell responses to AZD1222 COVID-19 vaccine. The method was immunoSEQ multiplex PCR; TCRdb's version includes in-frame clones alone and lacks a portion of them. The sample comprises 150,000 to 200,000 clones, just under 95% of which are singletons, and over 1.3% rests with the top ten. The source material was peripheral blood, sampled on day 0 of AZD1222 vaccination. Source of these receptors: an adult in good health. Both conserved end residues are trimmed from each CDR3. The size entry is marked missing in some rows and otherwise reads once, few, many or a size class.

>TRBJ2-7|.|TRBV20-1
SASDEGLASYEQY
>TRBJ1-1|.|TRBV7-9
ASSNPRLGEDTEAF
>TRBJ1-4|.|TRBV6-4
ASRETGASGEKLF
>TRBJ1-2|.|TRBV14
ASSRGVSGYT
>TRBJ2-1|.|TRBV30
AWSVAGGLGEQF
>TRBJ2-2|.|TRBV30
AWSRPGGVIGGELF
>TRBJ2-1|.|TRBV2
ASMIITHNEQF
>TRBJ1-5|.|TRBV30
AWSPGWGKGNQPQH
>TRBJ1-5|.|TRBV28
ATLTGPGNQPQH
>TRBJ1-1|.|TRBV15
ATSSPGGTEAF
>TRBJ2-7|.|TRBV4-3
ASSHRDGRNSYEQY
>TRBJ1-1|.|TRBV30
AWRRDTEAF
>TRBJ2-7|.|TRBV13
ASSLGSEGYEQY
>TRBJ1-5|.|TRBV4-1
ASSQAVTAPGQPQH
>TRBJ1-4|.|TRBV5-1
ASSLLSSDSGEKLF
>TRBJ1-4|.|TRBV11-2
ASSSIVATNEKLF
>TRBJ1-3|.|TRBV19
ASSATGDFAWNTIY
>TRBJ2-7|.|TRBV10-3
AISDLTSGTSYEQY
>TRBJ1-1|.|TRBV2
ASSIRRNTEAF
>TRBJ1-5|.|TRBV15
ATSRDPFSPEPQH
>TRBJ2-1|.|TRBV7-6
ASSLGLAGGGSYNEQF
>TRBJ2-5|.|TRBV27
ASSPDREETQY
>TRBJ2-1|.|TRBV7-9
ASSPGQGASNEQF
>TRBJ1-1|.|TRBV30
AWVNTEAF
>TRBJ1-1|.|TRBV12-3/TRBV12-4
ASSLGPEAF
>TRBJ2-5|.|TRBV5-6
ASGHRTSGTSQETQY
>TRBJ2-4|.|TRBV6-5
ASNGGLGKNIQY
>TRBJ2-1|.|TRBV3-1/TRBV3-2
ASSPRVGGNEQF
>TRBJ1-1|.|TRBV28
ASSFRQGIGETEAF
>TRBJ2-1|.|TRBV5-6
ASNRQAVAYNEQF
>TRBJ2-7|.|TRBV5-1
ASSSPPSGSHPEQY
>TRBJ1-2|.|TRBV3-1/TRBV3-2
ASSQGGELYGYT
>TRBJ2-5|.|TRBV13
ASREGGGDRETQY
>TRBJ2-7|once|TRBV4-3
ASSQVLGTSYEQY
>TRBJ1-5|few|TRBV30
AWSVGQGSDQPQH
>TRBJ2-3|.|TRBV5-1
ASSLQGQGAADTQY
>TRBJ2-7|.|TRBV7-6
ASSSGAGPIYEQY
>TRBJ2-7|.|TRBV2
ASSEGLAGGPHEQY
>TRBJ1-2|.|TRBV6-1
ASSDWAGQGGGGYT
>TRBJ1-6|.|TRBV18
ASSPDRIAMSSYNSPLH
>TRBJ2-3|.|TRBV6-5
ASSYGGGATDTQY
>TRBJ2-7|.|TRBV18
ASSQKEGRGKYEQY
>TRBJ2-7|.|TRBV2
ASILDRLAGLYEQY
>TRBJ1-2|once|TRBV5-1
ASSLGPFREGYT
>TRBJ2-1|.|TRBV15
ATSRDTTNEQF
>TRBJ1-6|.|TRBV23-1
ASSQDISHSPLH
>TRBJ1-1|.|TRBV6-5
ASSYSRVLNTEAF
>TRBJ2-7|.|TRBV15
ATSSGGLVAYEQY
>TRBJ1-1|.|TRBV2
ASLPAQEEAF
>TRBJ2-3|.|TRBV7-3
ASSLKGLAPPYTDTQY
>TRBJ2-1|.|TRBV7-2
ASSSPGLAGGPRYNEQF
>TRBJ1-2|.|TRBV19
ASTRPGNYGYT
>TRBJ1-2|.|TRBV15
ATSSRDRGNGYT
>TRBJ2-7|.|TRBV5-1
ASSRGGTPYEQY
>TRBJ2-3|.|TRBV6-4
ASSDSETGILY
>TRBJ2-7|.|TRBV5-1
ASSFEGGGSYEQY
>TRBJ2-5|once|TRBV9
ASSVRASGLQETQY